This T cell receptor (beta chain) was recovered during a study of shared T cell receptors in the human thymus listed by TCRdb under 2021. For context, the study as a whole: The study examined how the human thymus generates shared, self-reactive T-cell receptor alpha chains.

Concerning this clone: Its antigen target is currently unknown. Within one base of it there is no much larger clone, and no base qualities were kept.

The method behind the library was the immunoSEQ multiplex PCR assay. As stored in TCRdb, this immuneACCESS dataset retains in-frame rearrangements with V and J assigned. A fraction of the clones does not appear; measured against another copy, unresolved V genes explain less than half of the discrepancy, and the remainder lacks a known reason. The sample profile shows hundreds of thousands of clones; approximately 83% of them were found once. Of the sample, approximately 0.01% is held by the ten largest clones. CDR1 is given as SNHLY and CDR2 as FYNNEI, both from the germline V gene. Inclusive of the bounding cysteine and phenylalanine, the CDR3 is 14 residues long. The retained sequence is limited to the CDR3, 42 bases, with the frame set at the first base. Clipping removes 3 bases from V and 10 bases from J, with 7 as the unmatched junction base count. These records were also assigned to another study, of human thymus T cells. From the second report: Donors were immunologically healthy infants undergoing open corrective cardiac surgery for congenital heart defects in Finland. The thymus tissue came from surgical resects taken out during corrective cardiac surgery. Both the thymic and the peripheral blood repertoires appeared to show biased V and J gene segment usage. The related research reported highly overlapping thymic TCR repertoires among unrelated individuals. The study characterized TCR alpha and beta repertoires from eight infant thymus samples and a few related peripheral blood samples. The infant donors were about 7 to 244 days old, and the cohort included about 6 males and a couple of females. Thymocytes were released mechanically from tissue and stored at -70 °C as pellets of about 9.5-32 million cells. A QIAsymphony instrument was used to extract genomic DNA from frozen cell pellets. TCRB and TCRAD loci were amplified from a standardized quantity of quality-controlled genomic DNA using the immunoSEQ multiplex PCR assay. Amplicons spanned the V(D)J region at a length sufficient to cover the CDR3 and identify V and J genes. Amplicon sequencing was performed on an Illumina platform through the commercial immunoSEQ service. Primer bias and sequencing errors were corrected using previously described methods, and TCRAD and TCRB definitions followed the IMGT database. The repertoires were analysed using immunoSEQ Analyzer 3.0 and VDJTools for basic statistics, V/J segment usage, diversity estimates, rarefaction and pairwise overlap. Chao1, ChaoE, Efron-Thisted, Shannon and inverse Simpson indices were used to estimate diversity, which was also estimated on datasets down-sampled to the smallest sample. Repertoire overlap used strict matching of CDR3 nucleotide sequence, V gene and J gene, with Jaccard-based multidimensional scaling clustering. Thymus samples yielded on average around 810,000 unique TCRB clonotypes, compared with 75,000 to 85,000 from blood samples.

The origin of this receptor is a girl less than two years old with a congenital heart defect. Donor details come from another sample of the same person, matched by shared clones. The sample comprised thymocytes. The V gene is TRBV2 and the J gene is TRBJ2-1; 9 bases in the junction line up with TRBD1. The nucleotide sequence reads TGTGCCAGCAGTGACAGGACAGGGGATTACGAGCAGTTCTTC. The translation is CASSDRTGDYEQFF.